The subject of this entry is one T cell receptor beta chain. The sample originates from a study of blood T cell repertoires in COVID-19. Trimming removed 4 bases from V and 0 bases from J, with 19 bases in between. This CDR3 contains 17 residues. CDR1 SQVTM and CDR2 ANQGSEA come from the germline V gene. The method was immunoSEQ multiplex PCR; TCRdb's version includes in-frame clones alone and lacks a portion of them. The sample lists some 190,000 clones, 82% occurring once. The chain has TRBV29-1 and TRBJ2-1; D possibly corresponds to TRBD1 (7 bases). Sequenced: peripheral blood. The TCR originated in a woman in her sixties with COVID-19, enrolled during active disease. DNA of the CDR3: TGCAGCGTTGCGGGGGAAAACAGGGGTAGCTCCTACAATGAGCAGTTCTTC. Its translation: CSVAGENRGSSYNEQFF.